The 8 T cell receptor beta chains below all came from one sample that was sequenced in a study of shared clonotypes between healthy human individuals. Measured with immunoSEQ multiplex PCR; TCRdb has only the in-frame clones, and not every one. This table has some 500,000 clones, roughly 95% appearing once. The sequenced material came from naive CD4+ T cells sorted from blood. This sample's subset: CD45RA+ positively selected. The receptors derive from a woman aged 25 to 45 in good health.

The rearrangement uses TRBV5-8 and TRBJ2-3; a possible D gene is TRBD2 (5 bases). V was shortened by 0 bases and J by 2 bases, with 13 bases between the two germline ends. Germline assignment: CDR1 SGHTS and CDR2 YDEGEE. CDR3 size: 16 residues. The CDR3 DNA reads TGTGCCAGCAGCTTGGGGGTGGCGGAGGACACAGATACGCAGTATTTT. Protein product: CASSLGVAEDTDTQYF.

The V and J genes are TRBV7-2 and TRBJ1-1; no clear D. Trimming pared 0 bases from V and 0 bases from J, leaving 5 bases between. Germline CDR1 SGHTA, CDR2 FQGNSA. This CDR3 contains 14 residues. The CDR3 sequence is CASSLALMNTEAFF. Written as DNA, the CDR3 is TGTGCCAGCAGCTTAGCCCTTATGAACACTGAAGCTTTCTTT.

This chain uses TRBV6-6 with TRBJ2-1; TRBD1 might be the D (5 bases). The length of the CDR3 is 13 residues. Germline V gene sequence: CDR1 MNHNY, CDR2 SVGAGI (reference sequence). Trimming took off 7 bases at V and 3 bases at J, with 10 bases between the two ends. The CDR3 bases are TGTGCCAGCATCGGTGACAGCTACAATGAGCAGTTCTTC. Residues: CASIGDSYNEQFF.

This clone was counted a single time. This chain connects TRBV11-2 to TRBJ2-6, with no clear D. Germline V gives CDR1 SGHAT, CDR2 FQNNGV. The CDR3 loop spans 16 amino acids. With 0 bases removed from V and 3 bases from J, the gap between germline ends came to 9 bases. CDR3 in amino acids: CASSLDRVVGANVLTF. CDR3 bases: TGTGCCAGCAGCTTAGATCGGGTGGTTGGGGCCAACGTCCTGACTTTC. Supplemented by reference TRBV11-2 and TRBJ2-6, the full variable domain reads EAGVAQSPRYKIIEKRQSVAFWCNPISGHATLYWYQQILGQGPKLLIQFQNNGVVDDSQLPKDRFSAERLKGVDSTLKIQPAKLEDSAVYLCASSLDRVVGANVLTFGAGSRLTVL.

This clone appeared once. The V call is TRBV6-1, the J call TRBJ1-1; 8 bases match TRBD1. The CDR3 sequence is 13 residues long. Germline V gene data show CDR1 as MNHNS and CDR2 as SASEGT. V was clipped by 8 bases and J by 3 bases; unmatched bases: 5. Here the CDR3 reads CASGGQADTEAFF. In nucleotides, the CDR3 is TGTGCCAGCGGGGGACAGGCGGACACTGAAGCTTTCTTT.

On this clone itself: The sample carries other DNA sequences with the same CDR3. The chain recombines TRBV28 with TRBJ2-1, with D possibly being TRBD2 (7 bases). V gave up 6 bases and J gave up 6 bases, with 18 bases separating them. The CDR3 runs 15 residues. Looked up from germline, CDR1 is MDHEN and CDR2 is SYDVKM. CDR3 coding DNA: TGTGCCAGCAGCCTGGGGGGGGCCGGGGGCAATGAGCAGTTCTTC. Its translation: CASSLGGAGGNEQFF.

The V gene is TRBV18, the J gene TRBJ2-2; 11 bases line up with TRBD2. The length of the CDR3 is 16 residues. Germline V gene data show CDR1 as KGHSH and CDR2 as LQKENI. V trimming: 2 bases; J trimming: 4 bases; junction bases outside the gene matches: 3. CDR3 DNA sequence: TGTGCCAGCTCACCATTACTAGCGGGAGCCACCGGGGAGCTGTTTTTT. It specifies CASSPLLAGATGELFF.

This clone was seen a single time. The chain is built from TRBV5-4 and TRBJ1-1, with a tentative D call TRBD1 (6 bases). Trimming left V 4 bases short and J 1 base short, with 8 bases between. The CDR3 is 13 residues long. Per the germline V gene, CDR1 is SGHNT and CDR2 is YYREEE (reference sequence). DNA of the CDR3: TGTGCCAGCAGCATGGACAGGAACACTGAAGCTTTCTTT. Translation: CASSMDRNTEAFF. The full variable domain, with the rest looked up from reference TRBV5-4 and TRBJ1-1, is ETGVTQSPTHLIKTRGQQVTLRCSSQSGHNTVSWYQQALGQGPQFIFQYYREEENGRGNFPPRFSGLQFPNYSSELNVNALELDDSALYLCASSMDRNTEAFFGQGTRLTVV.